This T cell receptor beta chain originates from a study of blood T cell repertoires in COVID-19. Overall study context: COVID-19 samples from acute and convalescent phases originated in the United States, Italy and Spain. Nucleic acid was either cDNA or gDNA, and it came from T cells, B-cell-depleted T cells, or PBMCs.

With V trimmed by 3 bases and J by 6 bases, 4 bases remained unmatched. This CDR3 contains 14 residues. CDR1 is KGHSH and CDR2 is LQKENI in the germline V gene. Per the original methods: Reference gene primer amplification gave nucleated cell count estimates. The repertoire was sequenced with immunoSEQ multiplex PCR; TCRdb's copy has only in-frame clones and lacks some. Clone size and V and J calls were adopted from that table, with D and trimming inferred from the DNA. The table records 60,000 or so clones, around four fifths of them present only once. The V gene is TRBV18, the J gene TRBJ1-1, with TRBD1 matching over 10 bases. The sample taken for sequencing was peripheral blood. This clonotype originated in a woman aged 50 to 60 with active or convalescent COVID-19. The CDR3 here is CASSPGQGPSEAFF. CDR3 coding DNA: TGTGCCAGCTCACCGGGACAGGGGCCCTCTGAAGCTTTCTTT.